One and the same sample provided the 28 T cell receptor beta chains below, sequenced in a study of blood T cell repertoires in COVID-19. Libraries were prepared by immunoSEQ multiplex PCR; TCRdb keeps only in-frame clonotypes and omits some of them. The sample gives roughly 280,000 clones, around 87% of which show up once; over 4% is in the top ten. Sequenced material: peripheral blood. Receptor source: a woman in her fifties or sixties with COVID-19, enrolled during active disease.

The J gene is TRBJ2-7, the V gene TRBV5-1; D perhaps matches TRBD1 (5 bases). CDR1 and CDR2 (germline): SGHRS, YFSETQ. V dropped 0 bases and J dropped 0 bases, with 10 bases sitting between them. The CDR3 spans 15 residues. CDR3 amino acids: CASSLGTPNSYEQYF. CDR3 nucleotides: TGCGCCAGCAGCTTGGGGACACCAAACTCCTACGAGCAGTACTTC.

This clone came up once. J is TRBJ2-1 and V is TRBV2; D might be TRBD1 (5 bases). The CDR3 runs to 14 residues. The V and J ends lost 4 bases and 1 base respectively, with 8 bases between them. From germline, CDR1 is SNHLY and CDR2 FYNNEI. The CDR3 spells CASSVGLSYNEQFF. CDR3 DNA sequence: TGTGCCAGCAGTGTGGGGCTTTCCTACAATGAGCAGTTCTTC.

In this sample, this clone turned up many times. The chain combines TRBV3-1 (or the pseudogene TRBV3-2) with TRBJ2-3; unclear D gene. CDR1 is LGHDT and CDR2 is YNNKEL in the germline V gene (reference sequence). The CDR3 length is 13 residues. V lost 3 bases, J lost 0 bases, and 4 bases lay in between. This CDR3 reads CASSHSSTDTQYF. CDR3 nucleotide sequence: TGTGCCAGCAGCCATAGCAGCACAGATACGCAGTATTTT.

The CDR3 here is CASSFSGGEETQYF. The CDR3 region has the DNA TGTGCCAGCAGCTTTTCAGGGGGCGAAGAGACCCAGTACTTC. The V and J genes are TRBV5-4 and TRBJ2-5, with 8 bases that match TRBD1. The germline V gene encodes CDR1 SGHNT and CDR2 YYREEE (reference sequence). Unmatched junction bases numbered 3, after V lost 2 bases and J lost 3 bases. The CDR3 is 14 residues long.

The genes are TRBV10-3 and TRBJ2-7, with 11 positions matching TRBD2. The CDR3 runs 17 residues. Trimming removed 4 bases from V and 0 bases from J; junction bases left unmatched: 8. Per germline, CDR1 ENHRY and CDR2 SYGVKD. Here the CDR3 DNA reads TGTGCCATCAGTGCTAGCGGGAGGCCCTACAGCTCCTACGAGCAGTACTTC. It encodes CAISASGRPYSSYEQYF.

This chain links TRBV5-1 with TRBJ2-1; 9 nucleotides align to TRBD2. The germline V gene has CDR1 SGHRS and CDR2 YFSETQ. J lost 7 bases, V lost 2 bases, and 7 bases had no gene match. This CDR3 has 15 residues. The CDR3 is CASSLNSGSQNEQFF. Here the CDR3 DNA reads TGCGCCAGCAGCTTAAATAGCGGGAGTCAGAATGAGCAGTTCTTC.

This clone was seen just once. The chain recombines TRBV29-1 with TRBJ2-5; D is unclear. This CDR3 comprises 13 residues. With 5 bases removed from V and 2 bases from J, the gap between germline ends came to 12 bases. Germline V gene sequence: CDR1 SQVTM, CDR2 ANQGSEA. The CDR3 DNA is TGCAGCGTTTCTAGGTCTCGTCAAGAGACCCAGTACTTC. As protein: CSVSRSRQETQYF.

The CDR3 sequence is CASSRGGTSGNTIYF. As DNA, the CDR3 is TGTGCCAGCAGCCGAGGCGGCACCTCTGGAAACACCATATATTTT. This chain links TRBV7-3 with TRBJ1-3, with D hard to call. Germline V gene lookup returns CDR1 SGHTA and CDR2 FQGTGA. V lost 5 bases to trimming and J lost 0 bases, with 11 bases between them. There are 15 residues in the CDR3. The variable domain in full, with the rest retrieved from reference TRBV7-3 and TRBJ1-3, is GAGVSQTPSNKVTEKGKYVELRCDPISGHTALYWYRQSLGQGPEFLIYFQGTGAADDSGLPNDRFFAVRPEGSVSTLKIQRTERGDSAVYLCASSRGGTSGNTIYFGEGSWLTVV.

The V gene is TRBV2, the J gene TRBJ2-1, with TRBD2 matching over 7 bases. This CDR3 region has 16 residues. With V trimmed by 3 bases and J by 2 bases, 7 bases remained unmatched. In germline, CDR1 is SNHLY, CDR2 FYNNEI. The CDR3 loop reads CASSDLSSGAYNEQFF. The DNA for the CDR3 is TGTGCCAGCAGTGACCTCTCTAGCGGCGCCTACAATGAGCAGTTCTTC. Drawing the rest from reference TRBV2 and TRBJ2-1, the complete variable domain is EPEVTQTPSHQVTQMGQEVILRCVPISNHLYFYWYRQILGQKVEFLVSFYNNEISEKSEIFDDQFSVERPDGSNFTLKIRSTKLEDSAMYFCASSDLSSGAYNEQFFGPGTRLTVL.

CDR3 DNA: TGTGCCAGCTCACGCCCTAGCGGCTCCTACAATGAGCAGTTCTTC. Translating gives CASSRPSGSYNEQFF. The chain combines TRBV18 with TRBJ2-1, with 7 positions matching TRBD2. This CDR3 is built from 15 residues. Trimming took 4 bases from V and 0 from J; bases not matched to a gene: 3. Per the germline V gene, CDR1 is KGHSH and CDR2 is LQKENI.

CDR3 nucleotide sequence: TGTGCCAGCAGTTTAAAAATACTTCCGGGACTAGGGGTTCCCGGGGAGCTGTTTTTT. Its protein is CASSLKILPGLGVPGELFF. The rearrangement joins TRBV27 to TRBJ2-2; 8 positions match TRBD2. The CDR3 loop spans 19 amino acids. Trimming took 2 bases from V and 6 from J; bases not matched to a gene: 17. Germline V gives CDR1 MNHEY, CDR2 SMNVEV (reference sequence).

V gene TRBV28 combines with J gene TRBJ1-1; 9 bases align to TRBD1. This CDR3 spans 16 amino acids. Per germline, CDR1 MDHEN and CDR2 SYDVKM. Trimming cost V 8 bases and J 1 base; bases outside gene matches: 11. In nucleotides, the CDR3 is TGTGCCAGCCGGGTGACAGGGGGGTTGGGGAACACTGAAGCTTTCTTT. Translated, it gives CASRVTGGLGNTEAFF.

The chain uses TRBV6-5 and TRBJ1-1; D is ambiguous. CDR1 and CDR2 from the germline V gene are MNHEY and SVGAGI. V shed 8 bases and J shed 7 bases, with 20 bases lying between them. This CDR3 comprises 14 residues. DNA of the CDR3: TGTGCCAGCGTCAGGTCACCTGCGGGAGGTGAAGCTTTCTTT. Protein sequence: CASVRSPAGGEAFF.

The CDR3 is CASSAITGTGIGNQPQHF. As DNA, the CDR3 is TGTGCCAGCAGTGCTATCACCGGGACAGGGATTGGAAATCAGCCCCAGCATTTT. V usage is TRBV28 and J usage is TRBJ1-5; the match to TRBD1 covers 9 bases. The germline gives CDR1 MDHEN, CDR2 SYDVKM. V shed 5 bases, J shed 4 bases, and the junction held 15 bases outside the gene matches. The CDR3 covers 18 residues.

The chain recombines TRBV19 with TRBJ1-1, with D unresolved. The length of the CDR3 is 14 residues. CDR1 is LNHDA, CDR2 SQIVND, per germline (reference sequence). V was pared by 5 bases and J by 4 bases, with 14 bases between. The CDR3 bases are TGTGCCAGTAGTCGGGTGCCCGAGGCCACTGAAGCTTTCTTT. Translated, it gives CASSRVPEATEAFF.

The CDR3 loop reads CASSLIGGLGEKLFF. The CDR3 nucleotides read TGTGCCAGCAGCTTGATCGGGGGTCTTGGCGAAAAACTGTTTTTT. The chain has TRBV5-5 and TRBJ1-4, with D perhaps matching TRBD1 (5 bases). Germline V gene lookup returns CDR1 SGHKS and CDR2 YYEKEE (reference sequence). The CDR3 covers 15 residues. V lost 1 base and J lost 8, with 15 bases in between.

DNA for the CDR3: TGTGCCAGCAGTTTAGTTACAGGGGGTGCCTATGGCTACACCTTC. It translates to CASSLVTGGAYGYTF. The V gene is TRBV27, the J gene TRBJ1-2, with 8 bases that match TRBD1. Trimming took 2 bases from V and 4 from J; bases not matched to a gene: 6. Germline V gene lookup returns CDR1 MNHEY and CDR2 SMNVEV (reference sequence). The CDR3 covers 15 residues.

The chain employs TRBV7-8 and TRBJ2-7; 9 positions match TRBD2. The germline CDR1 and CDR2 sequences are SGHVS and FQNEAQ. The trim removed 5 bases at V and 6 bases at J, leaving 5 bases unmatched. The CDR3 has 13 amino acids. The CDR3 DNA sequence: TGTGCCAGCAGCCCCTCGACTAGCGGCGAGCAGTACTTC. Its protein product is CASSPSTSGEQYF.

The genes are TRBV3-1 (or the pseudogene TRBV3-2) and TRBJ1-2; 9 nucleotides align to TRBD1. The germline V gene has CDR1 LGHDT and CDR2 YNNKEL (reference sequence). There are 14 residues in the CDR3. V dropped 4 bases and J dropped 2; count of bases not matched to a gene: 2. The CDR3 loop reads CASSRGTGNYGYTF. CDR3 coding DNA: TGTGCCAGCAGCCGCGGGACAGGGAACTATGGCTACACCTTC.

This clone came up a few times. The V and J genes are TRBV7-9 and TRBJ1-5; TRBD1 matches 11 bases. This CDR3 spans 14 amino acids. Germline loops: CDR1 SEHNR, CDR2 FQNEAQ (reference sequence). With 3 bases clipped from V and 7 bases from J, the junction kept 2 bases outside the gene matches. CDR3 loop: CASSFGDRGQPQHF. In DNA form, the CDR3 reads TGTGCCAGCAGCTTTGGGGACAGGGGGCAGCCCCAGCATTTT.

The CDR3 DNA reads as TGTGCCACCAGTGCCGACCTACAGGTCCCTAAGGGCAATCAGCCCCAGCATTTT. It codes for CATSADLQVPKGNQPQHF. The V call is TRBV24-1, the J call TRBJ1-5; the D gene is possibly TRBD1 (5 bases). The CDR3 length is 18 residues. Between the trimmed V and J ends, which lost 5 bases and 2 bases, there was a span of 21 bases. CDR1 is KGHDR, CDR2 SFDVKD, per germline.

The rearrangement joins TRBV5-1 to TRBJ1-2; 8 bases align to TRBD1. V lost 0 bases, J lost 3 bases, and 7 bases stayed unmatched. CDR1 and CDR2 from the germline V gene are SGHRS and YFSETQ. The CDR3 totals 16 residues. The CDR3 DNA reads as TGCGCCAGCAGCTTGGCCTGGAGACAGGGGTACTATGGCTACACCTTC. Translation: CASSLAWRQGYYGYTF. The full variable domain, in which reference TRBV5-1 and TRBJ1-2 provide the parts outside the CDR3, is KAGVTQTPRYLIKTRGQQVTLSCSPISGHRSVSWYQQTPGQGLQFLFEYFSETQRNKGNFPGRFSGRQFSNSRSEMNVSTLELGDSALYLCASSLAWRQGYYGYTFGSGTRLTVV.

The rearrangement links TRBV5-1 to TRBJ2-1; 9 nucleotides match TRBD1. The CDR3 is 15 residues long. From germline, CDR1 is SGHRS and CDR2 YFSETQ. Trimming took 3 bases from V and 5 from J; bases not matched to a gene: 6. The CDR3 DNA follows: TGCGCCAGCAGCTCGGACAGGGGTGGGCACAATGAGCAGTTCTTC. Translated: CASSSDRGGHNEQFF.

This clone is a singleton in its sample. This chain links TRBV3-1 (or the pseudogene TRBV3-2) with TRBJ1-3; D is unclear. V was trimmed by 6 bases and J by 2 bases, leaving 14 bases between them. The CDR3 contains 15 residues. The V gene's germline CDR1 is LGHDT and CDR2 YNNKEL (reference sequence). The CDR3 coding sequence is TGTGCCAGCAGTCACTCGGGAAACGCTGGAAACACCATATATTTT. Protein product: CASSHSGNAGNTIYF.

The CDR3 sequence is CASSLVAGGNTEAFF. In nucleotides, the CDR3 is TGTGCCAGCAGCTTAGTTGCAGGAGGGAACACTGAAGCTTTCTTT. The V and J genes are TRBV7-9 and TRBJ1-1; D remains ambiguous. This CDR3 spans 15 amino acids. The germline V and J ends were trimmed by 1 base and 1 base, with 10 bases remaining between them. CDR1 and CDR2 (germline): SEHNR, FQNEAQ (reference sequence).

V usage is TRBV28 and J usage is TRBJ1-1; D possibly corresponds to TRBD1 (5 bases). Germline V CDR1 and CDR2: MDHEN, SYDVKM. This CDR3 region has 12 residues. Trimming stripped 5 bases from V and 11 bases from J, with 15 bases between. The CDR3 region has the DNA TGTGCCAGCAGTGCTGACAGTCGAGTGGCTTTCTTT. Its protein product is CASSADSRVAFF.

Only one count was recorded for this clone. CDR3 nucleotide sequence: TGTGCCAGCAGCGCACGGACAGGGGATGGCTACACCTTC. Amino acids: CASSARTGDGYTF. The V gene is TRBV9, the J gene TRBJ1-2; 9 bases are shared with TRBD1. Germline loops: CDR1 SGDLS, CDR2 YYNGEE. The CDR3 runs to 13 residues. V dropped 3 bases and J dropped 6; count of bases not matched to a gene: 3.

The rearrangement links TRBV6-5 to TRBJ2-3; weak D call: TRBD1 (5 bases). Trimming stripped 6 bases from V and 1 base from J, with 11 bases between. This CDR3 has 14 amino acids. CDR1 is MNHEY and CDR2 is SVGAGI in the germline V gene. The CDR3 region is CASSPRAGTDTQYF. CDR3 nucleotides: TGTGCCAGCAGCCCCAGGGCGGGCACAGATACGCAGTATTTT.